The rows below give T cell receptor beta chains drawn from one sample of a study of cytomegalovirus exposure and HLA in healthy donors. Only in-frame clones appear in the TCRdb table, and some are missing; sequencing was by immunoSEQ multiplex PCR. Among about 130,000 clones listed, about 80% were seen once. Sequenced sample: PBMCs. Every receptor here comes from a man in his forties or fifties in good health and CMV-seronegative. CDR3s include the opening cysteine and the closing phenylalanine or tryptophan. A D gene is named only where the DNA matches it firmly. Some rows mark clone size as missing; the rest say once, few, many or name a class of expanded clone.

>TRBJ2-1|TRBV6-5|TRBD1|.
CASRTGVEQFF
TGTGCCAGCAGAACAGGGGTTGAGCAGTTCTTC
>TRBJ2-1|TRBV5-1|TRBD2|.
CASSPFSGGAADEQFF
TGCGCCAGCAGCCCCTTTAGCGGGGGGGCGGCAGATGAGCAGTTCTTC
>TRBJ2-7|TRBV27|TRBD1|.
CASSQRTMTGPEQYF
TGTGCCAGCAGCCAGCGAACTATGACAGGGCCCGAGCAGTACTTC
>TRBJ2-2|TRBV7-2|.|.
CASSPDRSNTGELFF
TGTGCCAGCAGCCCAGACAGGTCGAACACCGGGGAGCTGTTTTTT
>TRBJ2-5|TRBV5-4|TRBD1|.
CASSDSKGTGLLETQYF
TGTGCCAGCAGCGATTCAAAAGGGACAGGGCTCCTAGAGACCCAGTACTTC
>TRBJ1-1|TRBV13|TRBD1|.
CASSLLVGTGEAFF
TGTGCCAGCAGCTTATTGGTTGGGACAGGAGAAGCTTTCTTT
>TRBJ1-4|TRBV29-1|.|.
CSVEGRADNEKLFF
TGCAGCGTTGAAGGGCGGGCAGATAATGAAAAACTGTTTTTT
>TRBJ1-2|TRBV29-1|.|.
CSVDPGGHGYTF
TGCAGCGTTGATCCGGGAGGTCATGGCTACACCTTC
>TRBJ1-2|TRBV29-1|.|.
CSVASSGGLGYTF
TGCAGCGTTGCTTCTTCCGGGGGTTTAGGCTACACCTTC
>TRBJ2-7|TRBV6-5|.|.
CASSLASSYEQYF
TGTGCCAGCAGTTTGGCTAGCTCCTACGAGCAGTACTTC
>TRBJ2-7|TRBV7-7|.|.
CARQAPSAGKVDGGLYEQYF
TGTGCTAGGCAAGCCCCGTCAGCGGGTAAGGTGGATGGGGGATTATACGAGCAGTACTTC
>TRBJ2-5|TRBV30|TRBD2|.
CAWSFGLESETQYF
TGTGCCTGGAGTTTCGGACTAGAAAGTGAGACCCAGTACTTC
>TRBJ2-7|TRBV7-2|.|.
CASSLSQANYEQYF
TGTGCCAGCAGCTTATCCCAGGCTAATTACGAGCAGTACTTC
>TRBJ2-2|TRBV6-5|.|.
CASSYFPGQYTGELFF
TGTGCCAGCAGTTACTTCCCGGGACAATACACCGGGGAGCTGTTTTTT
>TRBJ1-3|TRBV7-8|.|.
CASSSHPGNTIYF
TGTGCCAGCAGCTCACACCCTGGAAACACCATATATTTT
>TRBJ1-5|TRBV5-4|.|few
CASSLGGRAGGNQPQHF
TGTGCCAGCAGCTTGGGGGGCAGAGCAGGAGGCAATCAGCCCCAGCATTTT
>TRBJ2-1|TRBV7-9|TRBD1|.
CASSWSRTGVINEQFF
TGTGCCAGCAGCTGGTCGAGGACAGGGGTCATCAATGAGCAGTTCTTC
>TRBJ2-7|TRBV27|.|.
CASSYLRRDQTYEQYF
TGTGCCAGCAGTTACCTCCGTAGAGATCAAACCTACGAGCAGTACTTC
>TRBJ1-2|TRBV19|.|.
CASSIDSLRARGGYTF
TGTGCCAGTAGTATCGACTCTTTAAGGGCGCGGGGTGGCTACACCTTC
>TRBJ1-1|TRBV5-4|.|.
CASSPTVAVNTEAFF
TGTGCCAGCAGCCCGACAGTTGCGGTGAACACTGAAGCTTTCTTT
>TRBJ1-3|TRBV5-1|TRBD1|few
CASSLSGGDGNTIYF
TGCGCCAGCAGCTTGTCAGGGGGCGATGGAAACACCATATATTTT
>TRBJ1-2|TRBV7-6|.|.
CASSGIGANYGYTF
TGTGCCAGCAGCGGAATTGGGGCCAACTATGGCTACACCTTC
>TRBJ2-7|TRBV6-4|.|.
CASSETAQGEQYF
TGTGCCAGCAGTGAAACGGCCCAGGGCGAGCAGTACTTC